This TCR beta chain was sequenced for a study of early T cells in non-severe SARS-CoV-2 infection. The CDR3 extends over 15 amino acids. Germline V gene lookup returns CDR1 SGHTA and CDR2 FQGTGA. Unmatched junction bases numbered 2, after V lost 0 bases and J lost 5 bases. Individual cDNA molecules were tagged with unique molecular identifiers, the study reported. MiXCR, applied by TCRdb to the 5' RACE reads, yields one record per CDR3 protein. This sample has some 50,000 distinct CDR3 sequences; approximately 10% occur once, and the top ten carry about 3.8%. The sample holds many counts of this clonotype.

The sequencing used whole blood, collected at baseline. The V gene is TRBV7-3, the J gene TRBJ1-5, with 9 bases identical to TRBD1. This clonotype was obtained from an adult who was a healthcare worker with PCR-confirmed SARS-CoV-2 infection or an uninfected control (not recorded which). In nucleotides, the CDR3 is TGTGCCAGCAGCTTAACGGGGGACAGGGATCAGCCCCAGCATTTT. Protein product: CASSLTGDRDQPQHF.